This T cell receptor (beta chain) was found in a study of blood T cells in healthy people across ages. At the level of the study: Capture via template switching afforded approximately one barcoded beta molecule per two T cells.

This CDR3 is built from 17 residues. Germline values: CDR1 SGHRS, CDR2 YFSETQ. Trimming at V came to 1 base and at J to 10 bases, leaving 11 bases not matched to a gene. A J-beta primer mix and a sample-barcoded 5' primer were used in a second PCR of roughly 6 to 12 cycles. Via MiXCR, TCRdb re-called the 5' RACE reads, giving one row per CDR3 protein. Of 1.5 million to 2 million distinct CDR3 sequences listed, 39% are singletons. The sample taken for sequencing was blood. The receptor's source is a human donor in good health. V and J are TRBV5-1 and TRBJ2-3, with TRBD2 matching 14 bases. In DNA, the CDR3 is TGCGCCAGCAGCTTGACTCCGGGACTAGCGGGAGCCCCCTCGCAGTATTTT. It specifies CASSLTPGLAGAPSQYF.